These 31 T cell receptor beta chains share one sample of origin, sequenced in a study of human T cells and chemical hapten exposure. Time point reported: patch test 3, about 24 weeks after DPC sensitization. The treatment: therapeutic diphenylcyclopropenone sensitization with weekly scalp DPC. TCRdb used MiXCR to reprocess the RACE reads, holding one entry per CDR3 protein. The sample lists 180,000 or so distinct CDR3 sequences, 24% occurring once. The sample was whole blood, taken in connection with sensitization to the hapten diphenylcyclopropenone (DPC). All receptors come from a middle-aged woman with alopecia areata. Some clones in this sample may be carry-over from other donors' samples.

This chain connects TRBV6-2 or TRBV6-3 to TRBJ2-1; D unclear. CDR1 is MNHEY, CDR2 SVGEGT, per germline. CDR3 length: 13 amino acids. With 3 bases removed from V and 7 bases from J, the gap between germline ends came to 10 bases. The CDR3 sequence is CASSYPFTNEQFF. CDR3 DNA sequence: TGTGCCAGCAGTTATCCCTTTACTAATGAGCAGTTCTTC.

The chain is built from TRBV7-2 and TRBJ2-1; D gene unclear. The CDR3 extends over 14 amino acids. CDR1 and CDR2 (germline): SGHTA, FQGNSA. Between the trimmed V and J ends, which lost 5 bases and 6 bases, there was a span of 14 bases. The CDR3 DNA reads TGTGCCAGCAGCCTAAACGGGCCGGGCAATGAGCAGTTCTTC. This encodes CASSLNGPGNEQFF.

The rearrangement links TRBV20-1 to TRBJ1-5, with 8 bases lining up with TRBD1. V shed 3 bases, J shed 9 bases, and the junction held 13 bases outside the gene matches. The CDR3 runs 15 residues. Germline CDR1 is DFQATT and CDR2 is SNEGSKA (reference sequence). The CDR3 region has the DNA TGCAGTGCTAGGCCCGGGGGACAGGCACGGACGCCCCAGCATTTT. Translated, it gives CSARPGGQARTPQHF.

V and J are TRBV28 and TRBJ1-2, with 8 bases aligning to TRBD1. CDR1 is MDHEN and CDR2 is SYDVKM in the germline V gene. V was pared by 7 bases and J by 7 bases, with 8 bases of the junction left unmatched. The CDR3 is made up of 13 amino acids. The CDR3 here is CASTSQGASGYTF. The CDR3 DNA follows: TGTGCCAGCACCTCCCAGGGGGCCAGTGGCTACACCTTC.

V and J are TRBV12-3 or TRBV12-4 and TRBJ2-7; TRBD1 might be the D (6 bases). This CDR3 has 15 amino acids. Trimming pared 6 bases from V and 4 bases from J, leaving 19 bases between. CDR3 coding DNA: TGTGCCAGCAGCCCCAGGGGCGGCCGGTTATACGAGCAGTACTTC. Its translation: CASSPRGGRLYEQYF.

The table lists this clonotype with a few counts. The chain has TRBV20-1 and TRBJ2-7; no clear D gene. CDR1 is DFQATT, CDR2 SNEGSKA, per germline (reference sequence). V was trimmed by 4 bases and J by 5 bases, leaving 9 bases between them. This CDR3 has 11 amino acids. The CDR3 protein is CSAIIWNEQYF. For the CDR3, the DNA is TGCAGTGCTATAATTTGGAACGAGCAGTACTTC.

This clonotype has a count of ten or more. The gene calls are TRBV5-1 and TRBJ2-7, with D perhaps being TRBD1 or TRBD2 (6 bases each). Germline V gene data show CDR1 as SGHRS and CDR2 as YFSETQ. The CDR3 length is 14 residues. The V and J ends lost 4 bases and 0 bases respectively, with 11 bases between them. Here the CDR3 reads CASSGGTTSYEQYF. DNA for the CDR3: TGCGCCAGCAGCGGGGGGACAACCTCCTACGAGCAGTACTTC.

The genes are TRBV6-2 or TRBV6-3 and TRBJ1-1; no firm D call. This CDR3 region has 16 residues. Between the trimmed V and J ends, which lost 5 bases and 5 bases, there was a span of 21 bases. Germline values: CDR1 MNHEY, CDR2 SVGEGT. CDR3 DNA: TGTGCCAGCAGTCGTTCCGACCCGAGGGCGGGTACTGAAGCTTTCTTT. Its protein is CASSRSDPRAGTEAFF.

The chain uses TRBV7-2 and TRBJ2-7; D is undetermined. From germline, CDR1 is SGHTA and CDR2 FQGNSA. With 0 bases removed from V and 6 bases from J, the gap between germline ends came to 6 bases. This CDR3 has 12 amino acids. CDR3 coding DNA: TGTGCCAGCAGCTTAGCGCGCCGCGAGCAGTACTTC. It codes for CASSLARREQYF. The variable domain in full, with the rest retrieved from reference TRBV7-2 and TRBJ2-7, is GAGVSQSPSNKVTEKGKDVELRCDPISGHTALYWYRQSLGQGLEFLIYFQGNSAPDKSGLPSDRFSAERTGGSVSTLTIQRTQQEDSAVYLCASSLARREQYFGPGTRLTVT.

This clonotype has at least ten counts. This chain uses TRBV5-6 with TRBJ2-6; D not certain. V shed 4 bases and J shed 2 bases, with 7 bases lying between them. This CDR3 region has 14 residues. Germline V gene data show CDR1 as SGHDT and CDR2 as YYEEEE. CDR3 coding DNA: TGTGCCAGCAGCGCCTCGGCTGGGGCCAACGTCCTGACTTTC. Protein sequence: CASSASAGANVLTF. Using reference TRBV5-6 and TRBJ2-6 for the parts outside the CDR3, the full variable domain is DAGVTQSPTHLIKTRGQQVTLRCSPKSGHDTVSWYQQALGQGPQFIFQYYEEEERQRGNFPDRFSGHQFPNYSSELNVNALLLGDSALYLCASSASAGANVLTFGAGSRLTVL.

The gene calls are TRBV27 and TRBJ1-2; 7 positions match TRBD1. CDR3 length: 13 amino acids. Germline V gene lookup returns CDR1 MNHEY and CDR2 SMNVEV (reference sequence). With V trimmed by 5 bases and J by 3 bases, 3 bases remained unmatched. For the CDR3, the DNA is TGTGCCAGCAGTAAGACAGGGTACTATGGCTACACCTTC. This codes for CASSKTGYYGYTF.

The rearrangement joins TRBV28 to TRBJ2-7; possibly TRBD1 for D (6 bases). The CDR3 has 13 residues. In germline, CDR1 is MDHEN, CDR2 SYDVKM. The DNA of the CDR3 is TGTGCATCGTCGGGACAAAGCCCCTACGAGCAGTACTTC. Amino acid sequence: CASSGQSPYEQYF. Full variable domain (missing parts from reference TRBV28 and TRBJ2-7): DVKVTQSSRYLVKRTGEKVFLECVQDMDHENMFWYRQDPGLGLRLIYFSYDVKMKEKGDIPEGYSVSREKKERFSLILESASTNQTSMYLCASSGQSPYEQYFGPGTRLTVT.

Only a few counts were recorded for this clonotype. The chain couples TRBV7-2 to TRBJ2-7; unclear D gene. Germline V gene sequence: CDR1 SGHTA, CDR2 FQGNSA. With 2 bases removed from V and 0 bases from J, the gap between germline ends came to 5 bases. This CDR3 spans 13 amino acids. The CDR3 sequence is CASSLWASYEQYF. CDR3 nucleotides: TGTGCCAGCAGCTTATGGGCCTCCTACGAGCAGTACTTC.

The CDR3 spells CASSSQAGYTF. The DNA for the CDR3 is TGTGCCAGCAGCTCCCAGGCTGGCTACACCTTC. The rearrangement joins TRBV7-9 to TRBJ1-2; D remains unclear. Trimming stripped 4 bases from V and 7 bases from J, with 7 bases between. This CDR3 is built from 11 residues. Per germline, CDR1 SEHNR and CDR2 FQNEAQ (reference sequence).

This clonotype was seen a handful of times. V gene TRBV7-9 combines with J gene TRBJ2-7; D call uncertain. CDR3 length equals 12 residues. Germline CDR1 is SEHNR and CDR2 is FQNEAQ (reference sequence). Deletions cut 1 base from V and 6 bases from J, with 7 bases between. In nucleotides, the CDR3 is TGTGCCAGCAGCTTAGGTTTATTCGAGCAGTACTTC. It specifies CASSLGLFEQYF. The whole variable domain, remainder taken from reference TRBV7-9 and TRBJ2-7, is DTGVSQNPRHKITKRGQNVTFRCDPISEHNRLYWYRQTLGQGPEFLTYFQNEAQLEKSRLLSDRFSAERPKGSFSTLEIQRTEQGDSAMYLCASSLGLFEQYFGPGTRLTVT.

This chain connects TRBV9 to TRBJ2-3; 10 bases are shared with TRBD2. J gave up 3 bases and V 5 bases, and 6 bases lay outside the gene matches. The CDR3 covers 15 residues. CDR1 SGDLS and CDR2 YYNGEE come from the germline V gene. For the CDR3, the DNA is TGTGCCAGCAGTTTGAGCGGGAGGGGGACAGATACGCAGTATTTT. This encodes CASSLSGRGTDTQYF. The variable domain in full, completed from reference TRBV9 and TRBJ2-3, reads DSGVTQTPKHLITATGQRVTLRCSPRSGDLSVYWYQQSLDQGLQFLIQYYNGEERAKGNILERFSAQQFPDLHSELNLSSLELGDSALYFCASSLSGRGTDTQYFGPGTRLTVL.

Concerning this clonotype itself: One base away lies a much larger clone, so this may be a sequencing read error. Lacking the conserved final phenylalanine or tryptophan, this CDR3 likely reflects a read error. The chain carries TRBV9 and TRBJ2-1, with D perhaps assigned TRBD1 or TRBD2 (5 bases each). Germline CDR1 SGDLS, CDR2 YYNGEE. CDR3 size: 15 residues. Trimming shortened V by 4 bases and J by 0 bases, and 11 bases separated the two germline ends. CDR3 sequence (DNA): TGTGCCAGCAGCAGGGACCCGAGCTCCTACAATGAGCAGTTCTTA. Protein sequence: CASSRDPSSYNEQFL.

V and J are TRBV7-2 and TRBJ2-3, with 11 positions matching TRBD2. CDR1 SGHTA and CDR2 FQGNSA come from the germline V gene. This CDR3 contains 18 residues. The V gene end was trimmed by 4 bases and the J gene end by 2 bases; junction bases not matched to a gene: 11. CDR3 in DNA: TGTGCCAGCAGCTCCCCCGTATCTAGCGGGAGGTCCACAGATACGCAGTATTTT. Protein product: CASSSPVSSGRSTDTQYF.

In this sample, this clonotype turned up a few times. V gene TRBV24-1 combines with J gene TRBJ2-5; TRBD1 might be the D (6 bases). V was trimmed by 6 bases and J by 3 bases, leaving 13 bases between them. Germline values: CDR1 KGHDR, CDR2 SFDVKD. This CDR3 comprises 14 residues. The CDR3 sequence: CATSSQGREETQYF. CDR3 bases: TGTGCCACCAGTTCCCAGGGGCGCGAAGAGACCCAGTACTTC.

This clonotype showed up just a few times. The J gene is TRBJ2-7, the V gene TRBV10-3, with a possible D match to TRBD1 (6 bases). The V and J ends lost 0 bases and 6 bases respectively, with 12 bases between them. Germline V gene lookup returns CDR1 ENHRY and CDR2 SYGVKD. The CDR3 is made up of 14 amino acids. CDR3 in amino acids: CAISESGTPREQYF. The CDR3 DNA follows: TGTGCCATCAGTGAGTCAGGGACACCGCGCGAGCAGTACTTC.

The V call is TRBV5-1, the J call TRBJ2-7; TRBD1 matches 7 bases. The length of the CDR3 is 15 residues. Germline V CDR1 and CDR2: SGHRS, YFSETQ. V lost 0 bases to trimming and J lost 1 base; unmatched junction nucleotides: 4. CDR3 in amino acids: CASSLEPDRSYEQYF. CDR3 nucleotides: TGCGCCAGCAGCTTGGAACCGGACAGGTCCTACGAGCAGTACTTC.

There are a few counts of this clonotype. The DNA for the CDR3 is TGCAGTGCTAGAGACAGCGGGACCAGTAGGTACAATGAGCAGTTCTTC. Translating gives CSARDSGTSRYNEQFF. This chain joins TRBV20-1 and TRBJ2-1; 7 bases agree with TRBD2. J lost 4 bases, V lost 0 bases, and 9 bases had no gene match. Germline V CDR1 and CDR2: DFQATT, SNEGSKA (reference sequence). This CDR3 has 16 amino acids.

This sequence joins TRBV24-1 and TRBJ1-5, with no clear D. V was shortened by 3 bases and J by 8 bases, with 7 bases between the two germline ends. The germline V gene has CDR1 KGHDR and CDR2 SFDVKD. The CDR3 totals 12 residues. DNA of the CDR3: TGTGCCACCAGTGATCCGAGTAAGCCCCAGCATTTT. It yields the protein CATSDPSKPQHF.

The chain recombines TRBV4-3 with TRBJ2-3; D is possibly TRBD2 (6 bases). Trimming cost V 0 bases and J 6 bases, with 19 bases left between them. Germline CDR1 LGHNA, CDR2 YSLEER. This CDR3 is 17 amino acids long. This chain's CDR3 is CASSQEGSGESWDTQYF. The CDR3 DNA sequence: TGCGCCAGCAGCCAAGAAGGTAGCGGCGAGAGCTGGGATACGCAGTATTTT.

This clonotype was seen more than once but under ten times. V gene TRBV6-2 or TRBV6-3 combines with J gene TRBJ2-2, with TRBD1 matching 11 bases. The CDR3 runs to 14 residues. V was pared by 11 bases and J by 4 bases, with 6 bases of the junction left unmatched. Germline-derived CDR1 and CDR2 are MNHEY and SVGEGT. The CDR3 nucleotides are TGTGCCTGTACCGGGACAGGGGGCACCGGGGAGCTGTTTTTT. Protein product: CACTGTGGTGELFF.

CDR3 DNA sequence: TGCAGTGCAAAGGACGGGGTGAACACTGAAGCTTTCTTT. The encoded protein is CSAKDGVNTEAFF. This rearrangement joins TRBV20-1 to TRBJ1-1; D unclear. V was trimmed by 6 bases and J by 0 bases, leaving 11 bases between them. Germline V lookup: CDR1 DFQATT, CDR2 SNEGSKA (reference sequence). The CDR3 is 13 amino acids.

This chain links TRBV7-2 with TRBJ2-7; tentatively, D is TRBD1 or TRBD2 (5 bases each). V was clipped by 5 bases and J by 3 bases, with 11 bases between them. Germline V CDR1 and CDR2: SGHTA, FQGNSA. The CDR3 length is 13 residues. The CDR3 coding sequence is TGTGCCAGCAGCCAGGGACGGATCTACGAGCAGTACTTC. Protein sequence: CASSQGRIYEQYF. Supplemented by reference TRBV7-2 and TRBJ2-7, the full variable domain reads GAGVSQSPSNKVTEKGKDVELRCDPISGHTALYWYRQSLGQGLEFLIYFQGNSAPDKSGLPSDRFSAERTGGSVSTLTIQRTQQEDSAVYLCASSQGRIYEQYFGPGTRLTVT.

The chain links TRBV5-6 to TRBJ2-3, with 7 positions matching TRBD1. The length of the CDR3 is 13 residues. Germline CDR1 and CDR2: SGHDT and YYEEEE. Trimming at V came to 1 base and at J to 10 bases, leaving 6 bases not matched to a gene. In DNA, the CDR3 is TGTGCCAGCAGCTTGACAGGGGCATATTCGCAGTATTTT. Protein sequence: CASSLTGAYSQYF.

This clonotype has just a few counts. V usage is TRBV5-1 and J usage is TRBJ2-1; 7 nucleotides line up with TRBD1. The CDR3 runs to 15 residues. Looked up from germline, CDR1 is SGHRS and CDR2 is YFSETQ. V was pared by 2 bases and J by 7 bases, with 9 bases of the junction left unmatched. The CDR3 region has the DNA TGCGCCAGCAGCTTTACAGGGGTGGATGCGAATGAGCAGTTCTTC. This sequence encodes CASSFTGVDANEQFF.

The gene calls are TRBV24-1 and TRBJ2-1; D is perhaps TRBD1 or TRBD2 (5 bases each). The CDR3 is made up of 15 amino acids. The germline CDR1 and CDR2 sequences are KGHDR and SFDVKD. Trimming removed 3 bases at V and 5 bases at J, with 13 bases between. CDR3: CATSDQGRTNNEQFF. The CDR3 nucleotides read TGTGCCACCAGTGATCAGGGACGCACTAACAATGAGCAGTTCTTC.

This clonotype was detected ten times or more. V gene TRBV20-1 combines with J gene TRBJ2-7, with a possible D match to TRBD1 (6 bases). CDR1 and CDR2 (germline): DFQATT, SNEGSKA (reference sequence). V dropped 6 bases and J dropped 5 bases, with 14 bases sitting between them. The CDR3 runs 12 residues. The CDR3 nucleotides read TGCAGTGCCCACAGGGTAACCAACGAGCAGTACTTC. This translates into CSAHRVTNEQYF.